The 12 T cell receptor beta chains given below trace back to one sample, sequenced in a study of blood T cell repertoires in COVID-19. TCRdb's copy holds only in-frame clones and misses some; the assay was immunoSEQ multiplex PCR. The sample carries approximately 260,000 clones, around 87% recorded once. The specimen was peripheral blood. The receptors shown here come from a woman aged 55-75 years with COVID-19, enrolled during active disease.

Concerning this clone itself: At one of its ends the junction is not consistent with the germline gene, which may arise from a read error. V usage is TRBV12-5 and J usage is TRBJ2-7, with D perhaps TRBD2 (6 bases). The CDR3 length is 17 residues. CDR1 and CDR2 from the germline V gene are LGHNT and FRNRAP. The CDR3 protein is CASGMVPREGGSYEQYF. The CDR3, as DNA: TGTGCTAGTGGTATGGTGCCGCGTGAGGGAGGCTCCTACGAGCAGTACTTC.

On this clone: Different DNA sequences within this sample yield the same CDR3. This chain uses TRBV5-1 with TRBJ2-7, with D possibly being TRBD1 (6 bases). The germline V gene has CDR1 SGHRS and CDR2 YFSETQ. The CDR3 is made up of 13 amino acids. The germline V and J ends were trimmed by 1 base and 3 bases, with 8 bases remaining between them. The chain's CDR3 is CASSLTGRYEQYF. For the CDR3, the DNA is TGCGCCAGCAGCTTGACAGGGCGCTACGAGCAGTACTTC. Using reference TRBV5-1 and TRBJ2-7 for the parts outside the CDR3, the full variable domain is KAGVTQTPRYLIKTRGQQVTLSCSPISGHRSVSWYQQTPGQGLQFLFEYFSETQRNKGNFPGRFSGRQFSNSRSEMNVSTLELGDSALYLCASSLTGRYEQYFGPGTRLTVT.

The chain joins TRBV2 to TRBJ2-7; 10 bases are a match to TRBD1. The CDR3 extends over 15 amino acids. Germline loops: CDR1 SNHLY, CDR2 FYNNEI. Losses at the gene ends were 8 bases for V and 6 bases for J; bases not matched to a gene: 13. The CDR3 sequence: CASDGVDRGTTEQYF. The CDR3 coding sequence is TGTGCCAGCGATGGGGTGGACAGGGGGACGACCGAGCAGTACTTC.

The J gene is TRBJ1-2, the V gene TRBV19, with D uncertain. V dropped 2 bases and J dropped 4 bases, with 8 bases sitting between them. The CDR3 contains 13 residues. CDR1 and CDR2 from the germline V gene are LNHDA and SQIVND (reference sequence). CDR3 in amino acids: CASSIWGVYGYTF. The CDR3 bases are TGTGCCAGTAGTATATGGGGAGTCTATGGCTACACCTTC. Full variable domain (rest looked up from reference TRBV19 and TRBJ1-2): DGGITQSPKYLFRKEGQNVTLSCEQNLNHDAMYWYRQDPGQGLRLIYYSQIVNDFQKGDIAEGYSVSREKKESFPLTVTSAQKNPTAFYLCASSIWGVYGYTFGSGTRLTVV.

The chain has TRBV5-1 and TRBJ2-5, with D tentatively TRBD2 (6 bases). Trimming took off 1 base at V and 10 bases at J, with 14 bases between the two ends. The CDR3 loop spans 13 amino acids. Germline V gene sequence: CDR1 SGHRS, CDR2 YFSETQ. As DNA, the CDR3 is TGCGCCAGCAGCTTGTGGGACTCCCAGGACCAGTACTTC. The encoded protein is CASSLWDSQDQYF.

The V call is TRBV2, the J call TRBJ1-2; TRBD1 aligns across 9 bases. From germline, CDR1 is SNHLY and CDR2 FYNNEI. The length of the CDR3 is 15 residues. Unmatched junction bases numbered 8, after V lost 4 bases and J lost 5 bases. The CDR3 protein is CASSVRDRAGYGYTF. CDR3 bases: TGTGCCAGCAGTGTAAGGGACAGGGCGGGTTATGGCTACACCTTC.

The V and J genes are TRBV19 and TRBJ2-1; D possibly corresponds to TRBD2 (6 bases). V was shortened by 8 bases and J by 0 bases, with 11 bases between the two germline ends. CDR1 LNHDA and CDR2 SQIVND come from the germline V gene (reference sequence). CDR3 length: 14 residues. CDR3 nucleotide sequence: TGTGCCAGTGAAGGAGGGAGCTCCTACAATGAGCAGTTCTTC. As protein: CASEGGSSYNEQFF.

The chain joins TRBV19 to TRBJ1-5; the D gene is possibly TRBD1 (5 bases). The germline CDR1 and CDR2 sequences are LNHDA and SQIVND (reference sequence). This CDR3 has 15 amino acids. Trimming took off 5 bases at V and 4 bases at J, with 15 bases between the two ends. CDR3 loop: CASSPPKGRNQPQHF. The CDR3 bases are TGTGCCAGTAGTCCGCCGAAGGGGAGGAATCAGCCCCAGCATTTT.

This CDR3 reads CATSDPTAGGVETQYF. CDR3 DNA: TGTGCCACCAGTGACCCAACCGCTGGAGGGGTGGAGACCCAGTACTTC. This sequence joins TRBV24-1 and TRBJ2-5, with D maybe TRBD2 (6 bases). Germline CDR1 is KGHDR and CDR2 is SFDVKD. V was clipped by 4 bases and J by 5 bases, with 19 bases between them. This CDR3 is 16 amino acids long.

The chain carries TRBV21-1 and TRBJ2-1; TRBD2 is the table's D call, not checked against the DNA. TRBV21-1 is assigned pseudogene status. The CDR3 spans 16 residues. The chain's CDR3 is CASSTLAGDSYNEQFF. The CDR3 DNA follows: TGTGCCAGCAGCACCTTAGCGGGGGACTCCTACAATGAGCAGTTCTTC.

The chain joins TRBV6-1 to TRBJ2-5; the match to TRBD2 covers 13 bases. The CDR3 extends over 16 amino acids. Germline V gives CDR1 MNHNS, CDR2 SASEGT. V lost 4 bases to trimming and J lost 3 bases; unmatched junction nucleotides: 5. The CDR3 bases are TGTGCCAGCAGTGGACTAGCGGGGGGTCAAAAAGAGACCCAGTACTTC. It yields the protein CASSGLAGGQKETQYF.

This chain links TRBV2 with TRBJ2-5; TRBD2 is a possible D gene (7 bases). V was cut by 3 bases and J by 1 base, with 12 bases left in between. Looked up from germline, CDR1 is SNHLY and CDR2 is FYNNEI. The CDR3 has 15 amino acids. CDR3 residues: CASSEGGRTQETQYF. For the CDR3, the DNA is TGTGCCAGCAGTGAGGGGGGGCGGACCCAAGAGACCCAGTACTTC.